This T cell receptor beta chain derives from a study of a mutant IDH1 vaccine in newly diagnosed glioma. Across the whole study: Eight vaccinations were given in weeks 1, 3, 5, 7, 11, 15, 19 and 23. The study, taken as a whole, reports: Apparently unrelated to pseudoprogression were changes in the top peripheral T cell clonotypes.

The sample's time point: week 11, during vaccination. Every vaccination contained 300 ug of the mutant IDH1 20-mer peptide and was paired with topical imiquimod. About this clone: Its matching antigen is unknown.

Profiling relied on immunoSEQ multiplex PCR, and the TCRdb table lists in-frame clones only, not all of them. The data hold about 24,000 clones, with about 80% observed a single time. V lost 6 bases to trimming and J lost 6 bases, with 15 bases between them. The CDR3 contains 14 residues. Per germline, CDR1 MDHEN and CDR2 SYDVKM. V gene TRBV28 combines with J gene TRBJ1-5; possibly TRBD1 for D (6 bases). The sample was PBMCs, taken from a glioma patient whose treatment included an IDH1 peptide vaccine. The receptor was isolated from a man aged 40-49 years with glioma. CDR3 amino acids: CASRGGGTGQPQHF. The CDR3 DNA reads TGTGCCAGCAGAGGGGGGGGAACGGGTCAGCCCCAGCATTTT.